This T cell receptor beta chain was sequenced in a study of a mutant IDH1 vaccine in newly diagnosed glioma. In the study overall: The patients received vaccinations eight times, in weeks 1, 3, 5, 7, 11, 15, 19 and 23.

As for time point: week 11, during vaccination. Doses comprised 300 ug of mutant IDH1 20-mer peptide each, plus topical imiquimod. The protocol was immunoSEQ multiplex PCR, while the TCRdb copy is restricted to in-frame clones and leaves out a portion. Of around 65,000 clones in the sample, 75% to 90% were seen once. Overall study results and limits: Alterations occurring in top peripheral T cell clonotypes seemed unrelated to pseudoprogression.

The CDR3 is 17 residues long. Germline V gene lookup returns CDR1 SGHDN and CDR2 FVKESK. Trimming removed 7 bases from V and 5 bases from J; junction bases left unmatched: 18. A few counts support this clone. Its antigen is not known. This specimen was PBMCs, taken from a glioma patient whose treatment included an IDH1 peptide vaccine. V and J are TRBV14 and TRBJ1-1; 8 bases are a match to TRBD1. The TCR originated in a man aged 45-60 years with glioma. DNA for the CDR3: TGTGCCAGCATGGGGGCGTGGGACAGGAGACCGTCTACTGAAGCTTTCTTT. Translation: CASMGAWDRRPSTEAFF.